The following is a T cell receptor (beta chain) sequence with its context. Its antigen is undetermined. The method was immunoSEQ multiplex PCR; TCRdb's version includes in-frame clones alone and lacks a portion of them. This table has tens of thousands of clones, less than 85% appearing once. The source of the sample is a study of vaccination effects on CD4 cells after COVID-19. Study context: Sampling occurred a median 72 days post second dose, range 14 to 241. Findings and caveats of the study: Researchers report that only 1 of 255 vaccine-induced clones in healthy vaccinees cross-reacted with common cold coronaviruses. Marked clonal contraction was seen in infection- and vaccine-induced clones late after vaccination.

Isolation of CD4+ T cells took place after nine to ten days of culture. Every participant took two doses of the BNT162b2 or mRNA-1273 vaccine. Half-medium replacement with IL-2 medium occurred on days 3 and 7. Deletions cut 4 bases from V and 0 bases from J, with 9 bases between. The CDR3 is 15 amino acids. Per the germline V gene, CDR1 is MDHEN and CDR2 is SYDVKM. The chain has TRBV28 and TRBJ1-4, with D perhaps matching TRBD1 (5 bases). The clonotype comes from a human donor who received a COVID-19 vaccine. This material consisted of CD4+ T cells from PBMCs cultured without peptide, taken after COVID-19 vaccination. The DNA for the CDR3 is TGTGCCAGCAGTTCCGCGGGGGCAACTAATGAAAAACTGTTTTTT. Its translation is CASSSAGATNEKLFF.